A single sample gave rise to the 20 T cell receptor beta chains below, sequenced in a study of blood T cell repertoires in COVID-19 (dated by TCRdb to the early 2020s). Libraries came from the immunoSEQ multiplex PCR assay. The clones in this table, taken by TCRdb from immuneACCESS, are in-frame only. Not every clone is retained; where verified, under half of the shortfall comes from an unresolved V gene, and the cause of the rest is unknown. This sample is represented by roughly 350,000 clones; around nine tenths of them were singletons. Of the sample, 7% to 8% is held by the ten largest clones. The sample comprised peripheral blood. Receptors originate from a woman in her seventies with COVID-19, enrolled during active disease.

The chain carries TRBV5-1 and TRBJ1-1; TRBD1 matches 7 bases. Unmatched junction bases numbered 1, after V lost 0 bases and J lost 8 bases. The V gene's germline CDR1 is SGHRS and CDR2 YFSETQ. The CDR3 contains 12 residues. The CDR3 DNA follows: TGCGCCAGCAGCTTGGGGGGACAGGAAGCTTTCTTT. Translating gives CASSLGGQEAFF.

CDR3 nucleotide sequence: TGTGCCAGCAGCCCTGTCGGGGGGGACATGAACACTGAAGCTTTCTTT. This sequence encodes CASSPVGGDMNTEAFF. This sequence joins TRBV7-9 and TRBJ1-1; D is perhaps TRBD1 (6 bases). This CDR3 has 16 residues. Between the trimmed V and J ends, which lost 5 bases and 0 bases, there was a span of 16 bases. Germline V gene lookup returns CDR1 SEHNR and CDR2 FQNEAQ (reference sequence).

The chain links TRBV3-1 (or the pseudogene TRBV3-2) to TRBJ2-5; perhaps TRBD2 as D (6 bases). Germline loops: CDR1 LGHDT, CDR2 YNNKEL (reference sequence). Trimming stripped 0 bases from V and 6 bases from J, with 8 bases between. CDR3 size: 13 residues. The CDR3 region is CASSQETRKTQYF. The CDR3 DNA is TGTGCCAGCAGCCAAGAGACTAGGAAGACCCAGTACTTC.

This clone has just one count. This chain links TRBV7-2 with TRBJ2-7, with D possibly TRBD1 on 6 matching bases. Per germline, CDR1 SGHTA and CDR2 FQGNSA. The CDR3 is 16 residues long. V was pared by 1 base and J by 1 base, with 14 bases between. CDR3 sequence: CASSLVTGQLSYEQYF. The CDR3 bases are TGTGCCAGCAGCTTAGTAACAGGGCAACTTTCCTACGAGCAGTACTTC.

The chain joins TRBV28 to TRBJ2-2; 9 bases agree with TRBD1. Germline V lookup: CDR1 MDHEN, CDR2 SYDVKM. The CDR3 runs to 14 residues. The V and J ends lost 7 bases and 5 bases, in that order; junction bases with no gene match: 5. The CDR3 DNA reads as TGTGCCAGCACCCACAGGGGGCTAACCGGGGAGCTGTTTTTT. Its translation is CASTHRGLTGELFF.

The V gene is TRBV19, the J gene TRBJ1-2; TRBD1 matches at 10 bases. Germline V gene lookup returns CDR1 LNHDA and CDR2 SQIVND (reference sequence). With V trimmed by 11 bases and J by 8 bases, 17 bases remained unmatched. The CDR3 has 15 residues. The CDR3 bases are TGTGCCGTTAGAAGGACAGGGGGGATGCGGGAAGGCTACACCTTC. Its translation: CAVRRTGGMREGYTF. Drawing the rest from reference TRBV19 and TRBJ1-2, the complete variable domain is DGGITQSPKYLFRKEGQNVTLSCEQNLNHDAMYWYRQDPGQGLRLIYYSQIVNDFQKGDIAEGYSVSREKKESFPLTVTSAQKNPTAFYLCAVRRTGGMREGYTFGSGTRLTVV.

This chain links TRBV29-1 with TRBJ1-2; D is ambiguous. Germline-derived CDR1 and CDR2 are SQVTM and ANQGSEA. This CDR3 has 11 amino acids. V lost 0 bases to trimming and J lost 8 bases, with 7 bases between them. Written as DNA, the CDR3 is TGCAGCGTTGAAGATGGGAGAGGCTACACCTTC. This translates into CSVEDGRGYTF.

This sequence joins TRBV7-9 and TRBJ2-1; 11 nucleotides agree with TRBD2. V was clipped by 5 bases and J by 1 base; unmatched bases: 7. In germline, CDR1 is SEHNR, CDR2 FQNEAQ (reference sequence). This CDR3 spans 17 amino acids. This chain's CDR3 is CASSPRLAGPSYNEQFF. The CDR3 region has the DNA TGTGCCAGCAGCCCCCGACTAGCGGGGCCTTCCTACAATGAGCAGTTCTTC.

The chain joins TRBV27 to TRBJ2-7, with 11 nucleotides matching TRBD1. The germline CDR1 and CDR2 sequences are MNHEY and SMNVEV (reference sequence). Unmatched junction bases numbered 3, after V lost 5 bases and J lost 3 bases. The CDR3 totals 14 residues. Written as DNA, the CDR3 is TGTGCCAGCAGTCCGGGGACAGGGGGCTACGAGCAGTACTTC. Translating gives CASSPGTGGYEQYF.

The chain employs TRBV27 and TRBJ1-4, with TRBD1 as a possible D gene (6 bases). CDR3 length: 15 residues. The germline V and J ends were trimmed by 6 bases and 4 bases, with 15 bases remaining between them. Germline CDR1 and CDR2: MNHEY and SMNVEV (reference sequence). The CDR3 is CASRPGGYNNEKLFF. The DNA of the CDR3 is TGTGCCAGCAGACCGGGGGGCTATAATAATGAAAAACTGTTTTTT. Looking up the rest from reference TRBV27 and TRBJ1-4 gives the full variable domain: EAQVTQNPRYLITVTGKKLTVTCSQNMNHEYMSWYRQDPGLGLRQIYYSMNVEVTDKGDVPEGYKVSRKEKRNFPLILESPSPNQTSLYFCASRPGGYNNEKLFFGSGTQLSVL.

This sequence joins TRBV14 and TRBJ1-1; the D is unclear. Trimming cost V 2 bases and J 5 bases, with 15 bases left between them. The CDR3 length is 15 residues. Germline V gene data show CDR1 as SGHDN and CDR2 as FVKESK. CDR3 sequence: CASSQPHHGSTEAFF. CDR3 bases: TGTGCCAGCAGCCAACCACATCACGGGAGTACTGAAGCTTTCTTT.

The sample holds a few counts of this clone. This rearrangement joins TRBV5-1 to TRBJ1-1; TRBD1 matches 12 bases. J lost 6 bases, V lost 4 bases, and 4 bases had no gene match. This CDR3 has 14 residues. Germline V gene sequence: CDR1 SGHRS, CDR2 YFSETQ. The CDR3 DNA is TGCGCCAGCAGCGTGGGACAGGGGGCATCTGAAGCTTTCTTT. It specifies CASSVGQGASEAFF.

The chain carries TRBV25-1 and TRBJ1-3; the match to TRBD1 covers 8 bases. Germline trimming cut 5 bases from V and 3 bases from J; bases unmatched to any gene: 3. In germline, CDR1 is MGHDK, CDR2 SYGVNS. The CDR3 runs 14 residues. The CDR3 is CASSRTGFGNTIYF. CDR3 bases: TGTGCCAGCAGTCGGACAGGGTTTGGAAACACCATATATTTT.

This clone was observed at least ten times. V and J are TRBV3-1 (or the pseudogene TRBV3-2) and TRBJ1-2, with D uncertain. The CDR3 is made up of 12 amino acids. Trimming stripped 2 bases from V and 9 bases from J, with 10 bases between. Germline CDR1 and CDR2: LGHDT and YNNKEL (reference sequence). CDR3 nucleotide sequence: TGTGCCAGCAGCCAACTAAATCTCCGCTACACCTTC. Translation: CASSQLNLRYTF.

The J gene is TRBJ1-2, the V gene TRBV6-2 or TRBV6-3, with 9 bases aligning to TRBD1. The CDR3 consists of 17 residues. The ends lost 2 bases at V and 2 bases at J; junction bases unmatched: 9. The germline V gene encodes CDR1 MNHEY and CDR2 SVGEGT. The CDR3 bases are TGTGCCAGCAGTTACGAAAGACAGGGGGACAGAAACTATGGCTACACCTTC. Protein: CASSYERQGDRNYGYTF.

About this clone: Within the sample, other DNA sequences also encode this same CDR3. V gene TRBV5-6 combines with J gene TRBJ1-1; no clear D. CDR1 and CDR2 from the germline V gene are SGHDT and YYEEEE. V lost 3 bases and J lost 4, with 10 bases in between. The length of the CDR3 is 13 residues. The CDR3: CASSSTGGTEAFF. DNA of the CDR3: TGTGCCAGCAGCTCCACCGGTGGCACTGAAGCTTTCTTT.

The gene calls are TRBV27 and TRBJ2-3, with 7 bases identical to TRBD2. Germline V CDR1 and CDR2: MNHEY, SMNVEV (reference sequence). The CDR3 is 16 amino acids. With V trimmed by 5 bases and J by 2 bases, 10 bases remained unmatched. The CDR3 protein is CASSPQLAPYTDTQYF. In DNA, the CDR3 is TGTGCCAGCAGTCCCCAACTAGCGCCCTACACAGATACGCAGTATTTT.

This sequence joins TRBV5-4 and TRBJ2-2; 12 positions match TRBD2. There are 18 residues in the CDR3. V lost 3 bases and J lost 8; bases outside the gene matches: 14. Per germline, CDR1 SGHNT and CDR2 YYREEE (reference sequence). CDR3 sequence (DNA): TGTGCCAGCAGCTCCCCTAGCGGGGGGGCAGGGTCGGATGGGGAGCTGTTTTTT. It codes for CASSSPSGGAGSDGELFF. The whole variable domain, filled in from reference TRBV5-4 and TRBJ2-2, reads ETGVTQSPTHLIKTRGQQVTLRCSSQSGHNTVSWYQQALGQGPQFIFQYYREEENGRGNFPPRFSGLQFPNYSSELNVNALELDDSALYLCASSSPSGGAGSDGELFFGEGSRLTVL.

The J gene is TRBJ1-3, the V gene TRBV11-2, with 7 nucleotides matching TRBD1. The length of the CDR3 is 14 residues. Germline V gives CDR1 SGHAT, CDR2 FQNNGV. Trimming at V came to 7 bases and at J to 4 bases, leaving 7 bases not matched to a gene. The CDR3 sequence is CASKRQGSGNTIYF. CDR3 nucleotides: TGTGCCAGCAAACGACAGGGTTCAGGAAACACCATATATTTT.

This clone was recorded once. The genes are TRBV23-1 and TRBJ1-2; 7 nucleotides match TRBD1. TRBV23-1 is reported as an ORF; its role is uncertain. The CDR3 is made up of 17 amino acids. The V and J ends lost 3 bases and 3 bases, in that order; junction bases with no gene match: 13. Here the CDR3 DNA reads TGCGCCAGCAGTCATAATCTCGACAGGGCGTATTACTATGGCTACACCTTC. Translating it yields CASSHNLDRAYYYGYTF.